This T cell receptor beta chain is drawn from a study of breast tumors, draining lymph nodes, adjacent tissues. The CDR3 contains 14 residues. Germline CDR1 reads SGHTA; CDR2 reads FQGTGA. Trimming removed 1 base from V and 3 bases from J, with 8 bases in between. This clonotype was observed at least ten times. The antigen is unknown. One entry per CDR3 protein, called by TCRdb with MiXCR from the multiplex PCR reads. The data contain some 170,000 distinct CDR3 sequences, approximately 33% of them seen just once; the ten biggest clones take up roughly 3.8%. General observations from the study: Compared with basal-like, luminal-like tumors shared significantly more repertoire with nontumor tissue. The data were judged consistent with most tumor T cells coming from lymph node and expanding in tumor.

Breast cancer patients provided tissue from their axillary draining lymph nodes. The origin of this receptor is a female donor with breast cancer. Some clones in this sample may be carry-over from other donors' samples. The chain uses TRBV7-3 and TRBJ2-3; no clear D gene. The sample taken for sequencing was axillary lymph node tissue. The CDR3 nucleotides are TGTGCCAGCAGCTTAAACTTCCGGACAGATACGCAGTATTTT. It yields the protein CASSLNFRTDTQYF. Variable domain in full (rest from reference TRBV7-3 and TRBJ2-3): GAGVSQTPSNKVTEKGKYVELRCDPISGHTALYWYRQSLGQGPEFLIYFQGTGAADDSGLPNDRFFAVRPEGSVSTLKIQRTERGDSAVYLCASSLNFRTDTQYFGPGTRLTVL.